This entry lists 14 T cell receptor beta chains sequenced from one sample in a study of CD8+CD57+ T cells in acquired aplastic anemia. The study profiled TCR beta VDJ and CDR3 using genomic DNA as template. From the reads, TCRdb called clonotypes with MiXCR, one entry per CDR3 protein. The data contain a few hundred thousand distinct CDR3 sequences, 34% of them singletons. The sequencing sample was made of sorted CD4+, CD8+, or CD8+CD57+ T cells (not recorded which) from PBMCs. Every receptor here comes from a human donor in good health, serving as a control.

This clonotype was counted at least ten times. This chain connects TRBV5-1 to TRBJ2-7, with 7 bases identical to TRBD2. The CDR3 is 15 residues long. From germline, CDR1 is SGHRS and CDR2 YFSETQ. V shed 1 base, J shed 4 bases, and the junction held 8 bases outside the gene matches. In DNA form, the CDR3 reads TGCGCCAGCAGCTTGACTTCGGGACTAATGTACGAGCAGTACTTC. Translating it yields CASSLTSGLMYEQYF.

This clonotype was seen ten or more times. The chain has TRBV19 and TRBJ1-2; D possibly corresponds to TRBD1 (6 bases). Trimming took off 3 bases at V and 8 bases at J, with 19 bases between the two ends. The CDR3 has 15 residues. Germline-derived CDR1 and CDR2 are LNHDA and SQIVND (reference sequence). The CDR3 DNA reads as TGTGCCAGTAGTATGACGGATACAGGGTCCGGGGGCTACACCTTC. It yields the protein CASSMTDTGSGGYTF.

V usage is TRBV15 and J usage is TRBJ1-4, with TRBD1 as a possible D gene (5 bases). Germline assignment: CDR1 LNHNV and CDR2 YYDKDF (reference sequence). This CDR3 has 15 residues. V gave up 0 bases and J gave up 7 bases, with 12 bases separating them. The DNA for the CDR3 is TGTGCCACCAGCAGAGATTGGGGCGGGGGTGAAAAACTGTTTTTT. Translated, it gives CATSRDWGGGEKLFF.

The rearrangement links TRBV10-3 to TRBJ2-7; 7 nucleotides align to TRBD1. The V gene end was trimmed by 6 bases and the J gene end by 0 bases; junction bases not matched to a gene: 8. Germline-derived CDR1 and CDR2 are ENHRY and SYGVKD. CDR3 size: 15 residues. The chain's CDR3 is CAIRSADRASYEQYF. CDR3 DNA: TGTGCCATCAGGAGCGCAGACAGGGCCTCCTACGAGCAGTACTTC.

This clonotype was counted at least ten times. The chain is built from TRBV10-3 and TRBJ2-1; no definite D call. V lost 0 bases and J 2 bases, leaving 11 bases between the germline ends. Germline-derived CDR1 and CDR2 are ENHRY and SYGVKD. CDR3 length: 16 residues. As DNA, the CDR3 is TGTGCCATCAGTGAGTCTACGGGTAGGCCCTACAATGAGCAGTTCTTC. Translated: CAISESTGRPYNEQFF.

The chain employs TRBV2 and TRBJ2-7; 7 nucleotides match TRBD1. The CDR3 consists of 15 residues. The germline gives CDR1 SNHLY, CDR2 FYNNEI. Trimming took 8 bases from V and 0 from J; bases not matched to a gene: 10. CDR3 loop: CASSPSAGGSYEQYF. CDR3 DNA: TGTGCCAGCTCACCAAGTGCAGGGGGCTCCTACGAGCAGTACTTC.

Concerning this clonotype: The CDR3 carries no conserved terminal phenylalanine or tryptophan, so it likely arises from a read error. The limits of the CDR3 on the DNA are not certain, so only TCRdb's listed CDR3 is given. The chain combines TRBV5-1 with TRBJ2-1; the table's D call of TRBD2 was not tested on the DNA. The CDR3 is made up of 13 amino acids, end residues included. CDR1 is SGHRS and CDR2 is YFSETQ in the germline V gene. This CDR3 is CASSLEVSSWTFL.

This clonotype showed up many times. This chain uses TRBV11-2 with TRBJ1-2; tentatively, D is TRBD1 (5 bases). Deletions cut 5 bases from V and 2 bases from J, with 21 bases between. Germline CDR1 and CDR2: SGHAT and FQNNGV. The CDR3 sequence is 17 residues long. This chain's CDR3 is CASSPPLRWGANYGYTF. The CDR3 DNA is TGTGCCAGCAGCCCCCCCCTAAGGTGGGGCGCAAACTATGGCTACACCTTC. The full variable domain, rest sourced from reference TRBV11-2 and TRBJ1-2, is EAGVAQSPRYKIIEKRQSVAFWCNPISGHATLYWYQQILGQGPKLLIQFQNNGVVDDSQLPKDRFSAERLKGVDSTLKIQPAKLEDSAVYLCASSPPLRWGANYGYTFGSGTRLTVV.

This clonotype was recorded a few times. The CDR3 region has the DNA TGTGCCAGCAGTTACGAGGGCAATCAGCCCCAGCATTTT. Translating gives CASSYEGNQPQHF. The chain has TRBV28 and TRBJ1-5; D not certain. V was clipped by 4 bases and J by 2 bases, with 6 bases between them. The CDR3 contains 13 residues. The germline V gene encodes CDR1 MDHEN and CDR2 SYDVKM.

This clonotype came up many times. This chain joins TRBV7-9 and TRBJ2-7; maybe TRBD2 (5 bases). The CDR3 runs to 13 residues. Germline V CDR1 and CDR2: SEHNR, FQNEAQ (reference sequence). The germline V and J ends were trimmed by 4 bases and 2 bases, with 9 bases remaining between them. The CDR3 spells CASSSSGTYEQYF. The CDR3 nucleotides are TGTGCCAGCAGCTCCTCGGGGACCTACGAGCAGTACTTC.

Many counts were recorded for this clonotype. The V call is TRBV7-9, the J call TRBJ1-2; TRBD1 might be the D (6 bases). This CDR3 spans 14 amino acids. The V end was cut by 4 bases, the J end by 4 bases, with 13 bases between. Germline-derived CDR1 and CDR2 are SEHNR and FQNEAQ (reference sequence). In DNA form, the CDR3 reads TGTGCCAGCAGCTCACAACAGGACAGCTATGGCTACACCTTC. It specifies CASSSQQDSYGYTF. The entire variable domain, with the rest obtained from reference TRBV7-9 and TRBJ1-2, is as follows: DTGVSQNPRHKITKRGQNVTFRCDPISEHNRLYWYRQTLGQGPEFLTYFQNEAQLEKSRLLSDRFSAERPKGSFSTLEIQRTEQGDSAMYLCASSSQQDSYGYTFGSGTRLTVV.

Concerning this clonotype: This is likely a read error, given that the CDR3 carries no conserved phenylalanine or tryptophan at its end. CDR3 sequence reads: CASSQTDWYQETQYL. CDR3 nucleotide sequence: TGTGCCAGCAGCCAAACCGACTGGTACCAAGAGACCCAGTACCTC. The rearrangement joins TRBV5-6 to TRBJ2-5; D is uncertain. This CDR3 is built from 15 residues. The germline V gene encodes CDR1 SGHDT and CDR2 YYEEEE. V was shortened by 4 bases and J by 0 bases, with 13 bases between the two germline ends.

This clonotype showed up many times. V is TRBV7-9 and J is TRBJ2-7; D may be TRBD1 (6 bases). Per the germline V gene, CDR1 is SEHNR and CDR2 is FQNEAQ (reference sequence). V dropped 2 bases and J dropped 1 base, with 12 bases sitting between them. The CDR3 is 15 amino acids. The CDR3 region is CASSLRGTESYEQYF. As DNA, the CDR3 is TGTGCCAGCAGCTTAAGGGGGACGGAGTCCTACGAGCAGTACTTC.

This clonotype was seen repeatedly, ten times or more. A much more abundant neighbour one base away suggests this may be a read error. The rearrangement uses TRBV10-3 and TRBJ2-3; D not resolved. Per the germline V gene, CDR1 is ENHRY and CDR2 is SYGVKD. CDR3 length: 12 amino acids. The CDR3 DNA is TGTGCCAGCCGGACGGCCACAGATACGCAGTGTTTT. Amino acids: CASRTATDTQCF.